This T cell receptor (beta chain) was recorded in a study of T cells in Graves' hyperthyroidism and ophthalmopathy. Study at large: At the time of initial diagnosis and before any treatment, peripheral blood was collected.

In this sample, this clonotype turned up a few times. Its target is unknown. Regarding the study as a whole: Model-based prediction identified ophthalmopathy a median around 6.5 months prior to its onset.

Patients aged 18 to 65 had newly diagnosed hyperthyroidism of under 2 months' duration. Every diagnosis used clinical symptoms, serum thyroxine and TRAb, thyroid ultrasound and orbital computed tomography. From RNA transcripts, TCR beta CDR3 regions were amplified. The HTBI primer set was used in a first-round RT-PCR of the TCR CDR3. TCRdb fed the multiplex PCR reads into MiXCR, producing one record per CDR3 protein. The data hold some 500,000 distinct CDR3 sequences, with about an eighth observed a single time. V gave up 6 bases and J gave up 1 base; unmatched junction bases: 11. The CDR3 length is 17 residues. Germline values: CDR1 SEHNR, CDR2 FQNEAQ (reference sequence).

The receptor was derived from a young woman with Graves' hyperthyroidism. This sequence joins TRBV7-9 and TRBJ2-3, with 9 bases matching TRBD2. The sequenced sample was blood. The CDR3, as DNA: TGTGCCAGCAGTTCTCTAGCGGGAAGACGGGGCACAGATACGCAGTATTTT. Translating it yields CASSSLAGRRGTDTQYF.